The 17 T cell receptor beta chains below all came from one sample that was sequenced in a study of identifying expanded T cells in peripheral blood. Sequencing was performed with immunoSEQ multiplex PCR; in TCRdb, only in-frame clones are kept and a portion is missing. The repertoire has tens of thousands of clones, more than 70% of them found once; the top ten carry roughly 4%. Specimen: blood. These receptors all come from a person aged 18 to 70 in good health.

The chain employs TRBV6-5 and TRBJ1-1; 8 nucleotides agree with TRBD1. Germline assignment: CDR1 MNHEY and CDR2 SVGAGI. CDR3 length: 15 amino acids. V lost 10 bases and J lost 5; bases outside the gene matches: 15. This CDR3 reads CATGQDPFEGTEAFF. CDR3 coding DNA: TGTGCCACGGGACAGGATCCGTTTGAAGGGACTGAAGCTTTCTTT.

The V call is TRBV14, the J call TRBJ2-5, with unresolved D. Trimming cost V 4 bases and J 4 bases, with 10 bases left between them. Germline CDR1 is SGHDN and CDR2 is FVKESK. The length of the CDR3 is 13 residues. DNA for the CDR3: TGTGCCAGCAGCCGAGACTTCGGAGAGACCCAGTACTTC. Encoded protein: CASSRDFGETQYF.

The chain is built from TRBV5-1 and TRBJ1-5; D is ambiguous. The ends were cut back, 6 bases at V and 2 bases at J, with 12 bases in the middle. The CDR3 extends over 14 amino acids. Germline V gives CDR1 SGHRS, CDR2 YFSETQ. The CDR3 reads CASTEVPGNQPQHF. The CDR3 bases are TGCGCCAGCACCGAGGTCCCGGGCAATCAGCCCCAGCATTTT.

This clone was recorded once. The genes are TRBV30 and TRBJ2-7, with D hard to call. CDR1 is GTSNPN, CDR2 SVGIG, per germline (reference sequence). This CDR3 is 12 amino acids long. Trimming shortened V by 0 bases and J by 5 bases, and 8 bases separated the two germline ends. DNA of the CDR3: TGTGCCTGGAGTGTGAACACGCACGAGCAGTACTTC. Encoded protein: CAWSVNTHEQYF.

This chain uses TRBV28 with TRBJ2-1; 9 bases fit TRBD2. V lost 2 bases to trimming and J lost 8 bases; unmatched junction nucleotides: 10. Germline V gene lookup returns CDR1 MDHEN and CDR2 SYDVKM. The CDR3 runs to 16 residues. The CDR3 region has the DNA TGTGCCAGCAGTTTAGCGGGGGGGAAATCCTTCCATGAGCAGTTCTTC. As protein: CASSLAGGKSFHEQFF.

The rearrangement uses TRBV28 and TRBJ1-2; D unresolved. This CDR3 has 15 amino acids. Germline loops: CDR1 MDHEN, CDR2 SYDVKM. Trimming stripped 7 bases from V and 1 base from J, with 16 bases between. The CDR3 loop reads CASTRDDHGNYGYTF. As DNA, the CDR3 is TGTGCCAGCACCCGCGACGACCACGGTAACTATGGCTACACCTTC.

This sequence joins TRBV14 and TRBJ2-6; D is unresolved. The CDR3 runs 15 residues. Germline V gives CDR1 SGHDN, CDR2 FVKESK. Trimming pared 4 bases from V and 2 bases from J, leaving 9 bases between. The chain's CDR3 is CASSLGGPGANVLTF. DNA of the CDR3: TGTGCCAGCAGCCTGGGTGGGCCTGGGGCCAACGTCCTGACTTTC.

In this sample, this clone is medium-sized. The CDR3 loop is CASSSLWTAQETQYF. The CDR3 DNA is TGTGCCAGCAGCTCCCTTTGGACAGCCCAAGAGACCCAGTACTTC. The genes are TRBV7-2 and TRBJ2-5; the D gene is possibly TRBD1 (6 bases). This CDR3 comprises 15 residues. Germline V lookup: CDR1 SGHTA, CDR2 FQGNSA. The V end lost 4 bases, the J end lost 1 base, and 13 bases lay between the germline ends.

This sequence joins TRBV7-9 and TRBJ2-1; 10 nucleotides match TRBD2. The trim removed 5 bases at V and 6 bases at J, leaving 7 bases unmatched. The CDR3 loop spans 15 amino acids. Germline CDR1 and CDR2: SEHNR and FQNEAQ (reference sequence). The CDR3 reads CASSLSLAGANEQFF. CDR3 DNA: TGTGCCAGCAGCCTCAGCCTAGCGGGGGCCAATGAGCAGTTCTTC.

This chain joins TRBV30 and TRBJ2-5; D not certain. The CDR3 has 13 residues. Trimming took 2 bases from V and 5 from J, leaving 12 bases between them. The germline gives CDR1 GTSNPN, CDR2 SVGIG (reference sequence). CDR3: CAWSYGSQETQYF. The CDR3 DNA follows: TGTGCCTGGAGTTACGGTAGTCAGGAGACCCAGTACTTC.

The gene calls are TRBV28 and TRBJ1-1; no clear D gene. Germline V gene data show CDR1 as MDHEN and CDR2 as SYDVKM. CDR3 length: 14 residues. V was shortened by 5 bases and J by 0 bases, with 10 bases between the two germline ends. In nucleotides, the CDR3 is TGTGCCAGCAGTCGGAAGGGAGTGAACACTGAAGCTTTCTTT. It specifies CASSRKGVNTEAFF.

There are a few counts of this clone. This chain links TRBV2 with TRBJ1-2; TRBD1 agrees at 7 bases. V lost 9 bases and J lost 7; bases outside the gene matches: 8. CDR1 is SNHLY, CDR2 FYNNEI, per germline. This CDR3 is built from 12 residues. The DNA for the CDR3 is TGTGCCAGTTCGACAGGGAACAGTGGCTACACCTTC. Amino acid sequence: CASSTGNSGYTF.

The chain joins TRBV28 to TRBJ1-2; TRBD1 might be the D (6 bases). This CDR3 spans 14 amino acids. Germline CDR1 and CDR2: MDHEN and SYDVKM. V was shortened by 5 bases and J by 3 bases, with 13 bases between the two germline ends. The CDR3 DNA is TGTGCCAGCAGTGTCCTTGGGGGCGACTATGGCTACACCTTC. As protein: CASSVLGGDYGYTF.

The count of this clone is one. The CDR3 DNA sequence: TGTGCCAGCAGTTACGGGACAGCTAGCACAGATACGCAGTATTTT. It codes for CASSYGTASTDTQYF. The V and J genes are TRBV6-5 and TRBJ2-3, with TRBD1 matching 7 bases. This CDR3 has 15 amino acids. With 2 bases clipped from V and 0 bases from J, the junction kept 2 bases outside the gene matches. CDR1 is MNHEY and CDR2 is SVGAGI in the germline V gene.

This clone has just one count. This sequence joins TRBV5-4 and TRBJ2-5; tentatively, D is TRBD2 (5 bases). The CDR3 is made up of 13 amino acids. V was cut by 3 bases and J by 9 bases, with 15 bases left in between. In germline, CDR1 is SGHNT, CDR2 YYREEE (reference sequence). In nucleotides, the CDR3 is TGTGCCAGCAGCTCAAGCGGCCCTGGGGCCCAGTACTTC. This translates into CASSSSGPGAQYF.

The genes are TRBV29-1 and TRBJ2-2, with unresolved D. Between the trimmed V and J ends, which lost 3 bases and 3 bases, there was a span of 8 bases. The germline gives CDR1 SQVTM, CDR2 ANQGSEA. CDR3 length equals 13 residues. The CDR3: CSVDLGYTGELFF. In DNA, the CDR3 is TGCAGCGTTGACCTGGGCTACACCGGGGAGCTGTTTTTT.

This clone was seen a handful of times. The CDR3 nucleotides are TGTGCCAGTACCCCCCAGCGACAGGGAAACACTGAAGCTTTCTTT. It specifies CASTPQRQGNTEAFF. The chain has TRBV19 and TRBJ1-1, with 7 bases that match TRBD1. CDR3 length equals 15 residues. Losses at the gene ends were 7 bases for V and 2 bases for J; bases not matched to a gene: 10. CDR1 LNHDA and CDR2 SQIVND come from the germline V gene (reference sequence). Using reference TRBV19 and TRBJ1-1 for the parts outside the CDR3, the full variable domain is DGGITQSPKYLFRKEGQNVTLSCEQNLNHDAMYWYRQDPGQGLRLIYYSQIVNDFQKGDIAEGYSVSREKKESFPLTVTSAQKNPTAFYLCASTPQRQGNTEAFFGQGTRLTVV.